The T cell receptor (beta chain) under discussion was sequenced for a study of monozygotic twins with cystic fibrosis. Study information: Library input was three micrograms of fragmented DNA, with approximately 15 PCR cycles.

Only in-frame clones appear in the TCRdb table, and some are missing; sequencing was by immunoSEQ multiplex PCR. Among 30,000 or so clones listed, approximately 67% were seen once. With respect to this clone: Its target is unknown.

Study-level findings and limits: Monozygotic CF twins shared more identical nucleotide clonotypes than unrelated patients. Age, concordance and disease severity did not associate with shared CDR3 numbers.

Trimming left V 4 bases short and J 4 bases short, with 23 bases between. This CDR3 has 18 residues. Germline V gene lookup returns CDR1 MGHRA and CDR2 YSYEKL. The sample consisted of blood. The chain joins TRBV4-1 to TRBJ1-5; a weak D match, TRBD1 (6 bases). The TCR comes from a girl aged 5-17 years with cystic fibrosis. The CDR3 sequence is CASSPLDSRIGGNQPQHF. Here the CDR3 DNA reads TGCGCCAGCAGCCCTCTGGACAGCCGGATCGGAGGGAATCAGCCCCAGCATTTT.